Included here is one TCR beta chain sequence, with context. Its antigen is unidentified. This record comes from a study of cytomegalovirus exposure and HLA in healthy donors. J lost 7 bases, V lost 3 bases, and 8 bases had no gene match. In germline, CDR1 is MDHEN, CDR2 SYDVKM. The CDR3 covers 15 residues. Findings and caveats of the study: A list of around 160 TCR beta chains associated with cytomegalovirus was given.

With 60 Vbeta and 13 Jbeta primers, the PCR was carried out. Clones were sequenced by immunoSEQ multiplex PCR, and TCRdb holds only the in-frame ones, with some missing. The table lists about 130,000 clones, about 80% of them singletons. The receptor comes from a woman between 40 and 50 years old in good health and CMV-seronegative. The specimen sequenced was PBMCs. The chain employs TRBV28 and TRBJ2-1; the match to TRBD1 covers 8 bases. The CDR3 region is CASSFMAGGRNEQFF. The CDR3 bases are TGTGCCAGCAGTTTTATGGCAGGGGGCCGGAATGAGCAGTTCTTC.